A selection of T cell receptor beta chains follows, all from one sample in a study of PD-1 blockade in classical Hodgkin lymphoma. Here immunoSEQ multiplex PCR was the method, and the copy in TCRdb shows in-frame clones only, minus some. The sample lists tens of thousands of clones; 93% were seen once. Sample: peripheral blood mononuclear cells (PBMCs), taken at baseline. These receptors were obtained from a human donor with classical Hodgkin lymphoma. Both conserved end residues are part of each CDR3. Each record gives: V gene, D gene, clone size, J gene, CDR3 protein, CDR3 DNA. A D gene is named only where the DNA matches it firmly. Clone size, where shown, is once, few, many, or a class for clones that have expanded.

V: TRBV28; D: TRBD1; size: NA; J: TRBJ1-4; CDR3: CASSPPQGQGTTNEKLFF; DNA: TGTGCCAGCAGCCCCCCACAGGGACAGGGAACAACTAATGAAAAACTGTTTTTT
V: TRBV14; D: NA; size: NA; J: TRBJ2-1; CDR3: CASLDNGDPYNEQFF; DNA: TGTGCCAGCCTTGACAATGGGGACCCCTACAATGAGCAGTTCTTC
V: TRBV28; D: TRBD1; size: NA; J: TRBJ2-7; CDR3: CASSNRGSYEQYF; DNA: TGTGCCAGCAGCAACAGGGGAAGCTACGAGCAGTACTTC
V: TRBV29-1; D: NA; size: NA; J: TRBJ1-5; CDR3: CSVRPTSNQPQHF; DNA: TGCAGCGTACGACCCACTAGCAATCAGCCCCAGCATTTT
V: TRBV27; D: NA; size: NA; J: TRBJ2-3; CDR3: CASRVLKGDTQYF; DNA: TGTGCCAGCAGGGTACTAAAGGGTGATACGCAGTATTTT
V: TRBV10-3; D: NA; size: NA; J: TRBJ2-1; CDR3: CAISEGGRVGMEQFF; DNA: TGTGCCATCAGTGAGGGGGGCAGGGTTGGGATGGAGCAGTTCTTC
V: TRBV29-1; D: NA; size: NA; J: TRBJ2-5; CDR3: CSALPGETQYF; DNA: TGCAGCGCACTCCCAGGAGAGACCCAGTACTTC
V: TRBV19; D: NA; size: NA; J: TRBJ1-5; CDR3: CASRSGGISVNQPQHF; DNA: TGTGCCAGTAGATCGGGGGGCATTTCAGTGAACCAGCCCCAGCATTTT
V: TRBV2; D: NA; size: NA; J: TRBJ2-2; CDR3: CASSALLVTTANTGELFF; DNA: TGTGCCAGCAGTGCCCTTCTGGTTACGACGGCGAACACCGGGGAGCTGTTTTTT
V: TRBV28; D: NA; size: NA; J: TRBJ2-7; CDR3: CASSFNLPGVGGYEQYF; DNA: TGTGCCAGCAGTTTTAATCTGCCAGGGGTGGGCGGCTACGAGCAGTACTTC
V: TRBV7-7; D: TRBD1; size: NA; J: TRBJ2-7; CDR3: CASSPDRGNEQYF; DNA: TGTGCCAGCAGCCCGGACAGGGGAAACGAGCAGTACTTC
V: TRBV27; D: NA; size: NA; J: TRBJ1-4; CDR3: CASSLRYSLPTNEKLFF; DNA: TGTGCCAGCAGTTTACGGTACAGTCTTCCAACTAATGAAAAACTGTTTTTT
V: TRBV7-9; D: NA; size: NA; J: TRBJ2-3; CDR3: CASSLGADTQYF; DNA: TGTGCCAGCAGCTTAGGCGCAGATACGCAGTATTTT
V: TRBV30; D: NA; size: NA; J: TRBJ2-3; CDR3: CAWSIGRVNSDTQYF; DNA: TGTGCCTGGAGCATCGGCAGGGTGAATTCCGATACGCAGTATTTT
V: TRBV11-2; D: NA; size: NA; J: TRBJ1-5; CDR3: CASSLAPYQPQHF; DNA: TGTGCCAGCAGCTTAGCCCCTTATCAGCCCCAGCATTTT
V: TRBV29-1; D: NA; size: NA; J: TRBJ1-1; CDR3: CSTGPMNTEAFF; DNA: TGCAGCACTGGGCCCATGAACACTGAAGCTTTCTTT
V: TRBV25-1; D: NA; size: once; J: TRBJ2-3; CDR3: CASSELHSGTPNTDTQYF; DNA: TGTGCCAGCAGTGAACTCCATTCGGGGACTCCGAACACAGATACGCAGTATTTT
V: TRBV27; D: TRBD1; size: NA; J: TRBJ1-2; CDR3: CASSLSPGQAGYTF; DNA: TGTGCCAGCAGTTTATCGCCGGGACAGGCCGGCTACACCTTC
V: TRBV5-1; D: NA; size: NA; J: TRBJ2-3; CDR3: CASSLAGDTFTDTQYF; DNA: TGCGCCAGCAGCTTGGCCGGAGACACCTTCACAGATACGCAGTATTTT
V: TRBV27; D: TRBD1; size: few; J: TRBJ1-5; CDR3: CASSPRQGDQPQHF; DNA: TGTGCCAGCAGTCCCCGACAGGGCGATCAGCCCCAGCATTTT
V: TRBV28; D: NA; size: NA; J: TRBJ1-2; CDR3: CASMGGRNYGYTF; DNA: TGTGCCAGTATGGGGGGGAGGAACTATGGCTACACCTTC
V: TRBV30; D: NA; size: NA; J: TRBJ1-1; CDR3: CAWARGPNTEAFF; DNA: TGTGCCTGGGCCCGGGGGCCGAACACTGAAGCTTTCTTT